One and the same sample provided the 8 T cell receptor beta chains below, sequenced in a study of regulatory T cells in long-lasting Graves disease. Time point given: newly diagnosed GD, antithyroid drugs for less than 3 months. RNA isolated from PBMCs was used to make the TCR library. Combining iRepertoire HTBI primers with Arm-PCR of CDR3 regions, the authors built TCR beta libraries. TCRdb re-called the multiplex PCR reads with MiXCR, one entry per CDR3 protein. The sample holds a few hundred thousand distinct CDR3 sequences, 10% to 15% seen once. In addition, the sample was reused for a study of T cells in Graves' hyperthyroidism and ophthalmopathy.

The sequencing here drew on peripheral blood mononuclear cells (PBMCs), taken at new diagnosis, from a patient treated with antithyroid drugs. All receptors derive from a woman younger than 30 with Graves disease.

This clonotype was counted a few times. V is TRBV6-1 and J is TRBJ2-1; weak D call: TRBD1 (6 bases). Trimming left V 2 bases short and J 5 bases short, with 7 bases between. The V gene's germline CDR1 is MNHNS and CDR2 SASEGT. This CDR3 is 13 amino acids long. CDR3 sequence reads: CASSEQGNNEQFF. The CDR3 DNA reads as TGTGCCAGCAGTGAACAGGGGAACAATGAGCAGTTCTTC.

This clonotype was recorded at least ten times. The gene calls are TRBV10-3 and TRBJ2-1; TRBD1 matches 9 bases. Germline V lookup: CDR1 ENHRY, CDR2 SYGVKD. The CDR3 sequence is 17 residues long. The V gene end was trimmed by 6 bases and the J gene end by 4 bases; junction bases not matched to a gene: 13. The CDR3 bases are TGTGCCATCAGCTTCACTGACTTGGGACAGGGTTACAATGAGCAGTTCTTC. Its protein product is CAISFTDLGQGYNEQFF.

This clonotype turned up a few times. The chain links TRBV25-1 to TRBJ1-1, with TRBD1 matching 9 bases. The CDR3 covers 15 residues. Germline V gene sequence: CDR1 MGHDK, CDR2 SYGVNS. Unmatched junction bases numbered 5, after V lost 4 bases and J lost 2 bases. DNA of the CDR3: TGTGCCAGCAGTGTCATGGACAGGGGTAACACTGAAGCTTTCTTT. Amino acids: CASSVMDRGNTEAFF.

V gene TRBV25-1 combines with J gene TRBJ2-2; D is ambiguous. Germline CDR1 MGHDK, CDR2 SYGVNS. The CDR3 spans 15 residues. Deletions cut 1 base from V and 5 bases from J, with 11 bases between. Written as DNA, the CDR3 is TGTGCCAGCAGTGAATCCGTCTACTTAACCGGGGAGCTGTTTTTT. Translation: CASSESVYLTGELFF.

This clonotype has only a few counts. The rearrangement joins TRBV6-2 or TRBV6-3 to TRBJ1-4; a possible D gene is TRBD1 (5 bases). There are 17 residues in the CDR3. Germline CDR1 reads MNHEY; CDR2 reads SVGEGT. Trimming took 0 bases from V and 10 from J, leaving 21 bases between them. The CDR3 DNA is TGTGCCAGCAGTTACTCGTTGGTCACCGGGACTCTTGGAAAACTGTTTTTT. This codes for CASSYSLVTGTLGKLFF.

This clonotype came up many times. V and J are TRBV6-1 and TRBJ1-5, with TRBD1 matching over 8 bases. The germline CDR1 and CDR2 sequences are MNHNS and SASEGT. The CDR3 totals 14 residues. J was trimmed by 4 bases and V by 3 bases; bases with no gene match: 2. This CDR3 is CASSEGQENQPQHF. CDR3 DNA sequence: TGTGCCAGCAGTGAGGGACAGGAGAATCAGCCCCAGCATTTT.

The rearrangement joins TRBV9 to TRBJ2-3, with 7 bases aligning to TRBD1. CDR1 SGDLS and CDR2 YYNGEE come from the germline V gene. V lost 0 bases, J lost 4 bases, and 2 bases stayed unmatched. CDR3 length: 14 amino acids. CDR3 amino acids: CASSVGGTADTQYF. The CDR3 DNA follows: TGTGCCAGCAGCGTAGGAGGGACAGCAGATACGCAGTATTTT.

On this clonotype itself: With a much larger clone just one base away, this may be a read error. The J gene is TRBJ2-2, the V gene TRBV6-2 or TRBV6-3; TRBD1 might be the D (6 bases). The CDR3 has 17 amino acids. Germline lookup yields CDR1 MNHEY and CDR2 SVGEGT. V lost 2 bases to trimming and J lost 0 bases, with 13 bases between them. CDR3 sequence reads: CASSYAVGTPNTGELFF. CDR3 bases: TGTGCCAGCAGTTACGCCGTCGGGACACCGAACACCGGGGAGCTGTTTTTT.